A selection of T cell receptor beta chains follows, all from one sample in a study of blood T cell repertoires in COVID-19. Some clones are missing from TCRdb's copy, which holds only in-frame ones; the method was immunoSEQ multiplex PCR. Of tens of thousands of clones detected, 88% appear once; the ten largest clones hold less than 5.5%. The sample consisted of peripheral blood. All receptors come from a human donor in a cohort sampled during active COVID-19. Both conserved end residues are part of each CDR3. A D gene is named only where the DNA matches it firmly. Clone size is shown for a subset of rows, as once, few, many or a class of expanded clone.

cdr3_aa | cdr3_nt | d_call | v_call | clone_size | j_call
CASSVGGGQIYTDTQYF | TGTGCCAGCAGCGTAGGAGGAGGACAGATTTACACAGATACGCAGTATTTT | . | TRBV9 | . | TRBJ2-3
CASSQDRANSPLHF | TGCGCCAGCAGCCAAGACAGGGCTAATTCACCCCTCCACTTT | . | TRBV4-3 | . | TRBJ1-6
CASNIKHRGNYNEQFF | TGTGCCAGCAATATAAAACACAGGGGGAACTACAATGAGCAGTTCTTC | TRBD1 | TRBV2 | . | TRBJ2-1
CATSRGGGSYEQYF | TGTGCCACCAGCAGAGGTGGGGGGTCCTACGAGCAGTACTTC | . | TRBV15 | . | TRBJ2-7
CASSQEGRAPLYGYTF | TGTGCCAGCAGCCAAGAGGGCAGGGCGCCTCTCTATGGCTACACCTTC | . | TRBV4-2 | . | TRBJ1-2
CASSSPDRVYEQYF | TGTGCCAGCAGTTCACCGGACAGGGTCTACGAGCAGTACTTC | TRBD1 | TRBV27 | . | TRBJ2-7
CASSLGGGEQYF | TGTGCCAGCAGCTTAGGCGGTGGGGAGCAGTACTTC | . | TRBV7-2 | . | TRBJ2-7
CASSYTTGGVETQYF | TGTGCTAGCAGTTACACGACGGGGGGCGTAGAGACCCAGTACTTC | . | TRBV7-7 | few | TRBJ2-5
CASSLATGLEQYF | TGTGCCAGCAGTTTAGCGACGGGACTCGAGCAGTACTTC | . | TRBV12-3/TRBV12-4 | . | TRBJ2-7
CASSPGTGGPTSTDTQYF | TGCGCCAGCAGCCCAGGGACAGGGGGGCCGACTAGCACAGATACGCAGTATTTT | TRBD1 | TRBV5-1 | . | TRBJ2-3
CASDFAGSGQPQHF | TGTGCCAGCGACTTTGCGGGGTCCGGGCAGCCCCAGCATTTT | . | TRBV6-5 | . | TRBJ1-5
CASSHPGGPASGGYEQYF | TGTGCCAGCAGCCATCCTGGGGGGCCGGCTAGCGGGGGCTACGAGCAGTACTTC | TRBD2 | TRBV3-1/TRBV3-2 | . | TRBJ2-7
CASSGLAGAETQYF | TGTGCCAGCTCCGGACTAGCGGGGGCTGAGACCCAGTACTTC | TRBD2 | TRBV18 | . | TRBJ2-5
CASKRAGIGNSPLHF | TGTGCCAGCAAAAGAGCAGGGATCGGGAATTCACCCCTCCACTTT | . | TRBV2 | few | TRBJ1-6
CASSPYGTQETQYF | TGTGCCAGCAGTCCCTATGGGACACAAGAGACCCAGTACTTC | . | TRBV28 | . | TRBJ2-5
CASSSRAGGPETQYF | TGTGCCAGCAGCTCACGAGCGGGGGGGCCGGAGACCCAGTACTTC | TRBD2 | TRBV13 | . | TRBJ2-5
CASSLPGDGYTF | TGTGCCAGCTCACTACCAGGGGATGGCTACACCTTC | . | TRBV18 | . | TRBJ1-2
CASSDSQGADYGYTF | TGTGCCAGCAGTGACTCCCAGGGGGCGGACTATGGCTACACCTTC | TRBD1 | TRBV6-4 | . | TRBJ1-2
CASGSSLGGARNTEAFF | TGTGCTAGTGGAAGCTCTTTGGGGGGGGCGCGGAACACTGAAGCTTTCTTT | . | TRBV12-5 | few | TRBJ1-1
CASSLAGLAGPEQYF | TGTGCCAGCAGCTTGGCCGGACTAGCGGGGCCTGAGCAGTACTTC | TRBD2 | TRBV5-6 | . | TRBJ2-7
CASTGGGWTGELFF | TGTGCCAGTACTGGCGGGGGTTGGACCGGGGAGCTGTTTTTT | TRBD2 | TRBV19 | . | TRBJ2-2
CASSPRLAAIEQFF | TGTGCCAGCAGCCCTCGACTAGCGGCGATTGAGCAGTTCTTC | TRBD2 | TRBV5-6 | . | TRBJ2-1
CASSSTGTSNTGELFF | TGTGCCAGCAGTTCCACGGGGACATCGAACACCGGGGAGCTGTTTTTT | . | TRBV27 | . | TRBJ2-2
CASRSGDYGYTF | TGTGCCAGCAGGTCCGGGGACTATGGCTACACCTTC | . | TRBV11-3 | . | TRBJ1-2
CASSVNPRLATNEKLFF | TGTGCCAGCAGCGTAAACCCGAGGCTAGCAACTAATGAAAAACTGTTTTTT | . | TRBV9 | . | TRBJ1-4
CASSYSALPGETQYF | TGTGCCAGCAGTTACTCGGCGTTGCCAGGGGAGACCCAGTACTTC | . | TRBV6-2/TRBV6-3 | . | TRBJ2-5